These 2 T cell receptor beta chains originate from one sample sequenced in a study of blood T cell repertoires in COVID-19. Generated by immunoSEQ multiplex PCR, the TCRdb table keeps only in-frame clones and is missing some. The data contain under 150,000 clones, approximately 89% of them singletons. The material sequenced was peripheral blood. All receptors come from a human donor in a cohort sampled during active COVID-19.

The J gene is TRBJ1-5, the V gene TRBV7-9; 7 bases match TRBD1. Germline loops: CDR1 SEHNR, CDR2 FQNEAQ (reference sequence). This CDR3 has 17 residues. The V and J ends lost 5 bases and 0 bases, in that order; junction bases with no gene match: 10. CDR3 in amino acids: CASSPGTDHHSNQPQHF. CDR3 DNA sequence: TGTGCCAGCAGCCCTGGGACAGACCATCATAGCAATCAGCCCCAGCATTTT.

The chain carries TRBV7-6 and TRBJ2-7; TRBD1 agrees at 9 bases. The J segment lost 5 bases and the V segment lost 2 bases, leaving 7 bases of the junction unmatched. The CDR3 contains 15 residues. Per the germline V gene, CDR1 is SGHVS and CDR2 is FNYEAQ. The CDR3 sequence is CASSLMGQGRHEQYF. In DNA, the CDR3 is TGTGCCAGCAGCTTAATGGGACAGGGTAGGCACGAGCAGTACTTC.